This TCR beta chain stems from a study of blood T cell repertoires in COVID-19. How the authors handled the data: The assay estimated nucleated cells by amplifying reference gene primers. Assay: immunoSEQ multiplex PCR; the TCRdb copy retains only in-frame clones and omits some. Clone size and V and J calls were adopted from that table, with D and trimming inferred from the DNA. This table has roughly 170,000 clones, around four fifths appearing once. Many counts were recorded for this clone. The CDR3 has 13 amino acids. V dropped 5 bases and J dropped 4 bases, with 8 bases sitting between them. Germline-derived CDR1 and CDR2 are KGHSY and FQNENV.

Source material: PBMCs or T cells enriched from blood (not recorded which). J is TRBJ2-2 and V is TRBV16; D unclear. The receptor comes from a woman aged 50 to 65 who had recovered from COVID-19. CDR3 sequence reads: CASSSVLTGELFF. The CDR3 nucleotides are TGTGCCAGCAGCTCGGTTCTCACCGGGGAGCTGTTTTTT.